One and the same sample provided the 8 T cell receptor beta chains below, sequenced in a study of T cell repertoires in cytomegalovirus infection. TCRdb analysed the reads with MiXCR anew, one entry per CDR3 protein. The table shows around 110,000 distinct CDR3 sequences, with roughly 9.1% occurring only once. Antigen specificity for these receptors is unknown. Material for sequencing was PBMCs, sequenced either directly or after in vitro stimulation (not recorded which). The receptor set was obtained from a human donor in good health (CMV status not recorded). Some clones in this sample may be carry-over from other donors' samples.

In DNA form, the CDR3 reads TGTGCCAGCAGTTGGAGGGGGATTAACACTGAAGCTTTCTTT. It is translated as CASSWRGINTEAFF. This chain links TRBV2 with TRBJ1-1; tentatively, D is TRBD1 (6 bases). The CDR3 spans 14 residues. CDR1 SNHLY and CDR2 FYNNEI come from the germline V gene. Trimming took 5 bases from V and 2 from J, leaving 12 bases between them. The full variable domain, its missing parts supplied by reference TRBV2 and TRBJ1-1, is EPEVTQTPSHQVTQMGQEVILRCVPISNHLYFYWYRQILGQKVEFLVSFYNNEISEKSEIFDDQFSVERPDGSNFTLKIRSTKLEDSAMYFCASSWRGINTEAFFGQGTRLTVV.

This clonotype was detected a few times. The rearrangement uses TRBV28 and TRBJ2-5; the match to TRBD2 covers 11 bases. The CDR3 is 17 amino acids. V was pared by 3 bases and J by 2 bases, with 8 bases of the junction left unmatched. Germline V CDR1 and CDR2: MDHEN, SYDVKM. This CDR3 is CASSLWLAGGLQETQYF. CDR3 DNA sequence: TGTGCCAGCAGTTTGTGGCTAGCGGGAGGATTACAAGAGACCCAGTACTTC.

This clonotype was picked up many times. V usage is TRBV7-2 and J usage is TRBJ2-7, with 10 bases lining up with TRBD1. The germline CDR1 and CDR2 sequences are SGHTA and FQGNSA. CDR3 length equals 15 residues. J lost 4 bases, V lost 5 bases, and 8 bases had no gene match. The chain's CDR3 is CASSARDRGGYEQYF. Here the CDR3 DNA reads TGTGCCAGCAGCGCCCGGGACAGGGGAGGGTACGAGCAGTACTTC.

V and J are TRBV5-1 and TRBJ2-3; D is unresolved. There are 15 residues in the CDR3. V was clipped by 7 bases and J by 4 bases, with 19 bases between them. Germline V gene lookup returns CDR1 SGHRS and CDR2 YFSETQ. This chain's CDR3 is CASRLFSLEADTQYF. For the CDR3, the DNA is TGCGCCAGCCGACTCTTTTCCTTAGAGGCAGATACGCAGTATTTT.

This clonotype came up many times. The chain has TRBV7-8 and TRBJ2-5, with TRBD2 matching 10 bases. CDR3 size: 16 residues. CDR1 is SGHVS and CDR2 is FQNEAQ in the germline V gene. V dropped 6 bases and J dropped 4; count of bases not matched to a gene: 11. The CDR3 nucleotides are TGTGCCAGCAGTCGCGCGGGCGTAGCGGGAGGAGAGACCCAGTACTTC. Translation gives CASSRAGVAGGETQYF.

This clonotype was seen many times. The DNA of the CDR3 is TGTGCCAGCCGTCTTCGGGGGACCGGGGAGCTGTTTTTT. Amino acids: CASRLRGTGELFF. This chain links TRBV7-2 with TRBJ2-2, with D perhaps TRBD2 (6 bases). This CDR3 spans 13 amino acids. V was trimmed by 8 bases and J by 5 bases, leaving 12 bases between them. Germline values: CDR1 SGHTA, CDR2 FQGNSA.

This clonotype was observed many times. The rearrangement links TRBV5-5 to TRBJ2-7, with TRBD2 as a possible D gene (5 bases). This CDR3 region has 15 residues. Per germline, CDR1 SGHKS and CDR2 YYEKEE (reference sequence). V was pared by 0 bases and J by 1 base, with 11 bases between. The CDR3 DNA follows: TGTGCCAGCAGCTTGGTGTTGGGAGAATCCTACGAGCAGTACGTC. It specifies CASSLVLGESYEQYV.

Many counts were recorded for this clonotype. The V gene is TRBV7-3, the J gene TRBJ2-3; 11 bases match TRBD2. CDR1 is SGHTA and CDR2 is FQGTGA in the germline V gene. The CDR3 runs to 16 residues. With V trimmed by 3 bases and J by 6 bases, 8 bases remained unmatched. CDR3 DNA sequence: TGTGCCAGCAGCTTGGCGGGACTAGCGGTAGGGGATACGCAGTATTTT. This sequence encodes CASSLAGLAVGDTQYF.